This T cell receptor beta chain was profiled in a study of blood T cell repertoires in COVID-19. V shed 4 bases, J shed 6 bases, and the junction held 3 bases outside the gene matches. Looked up from germline, CDR1 is SQVTM and CDR2 is ANQGSEA. The CDR3 has 13 amino acids. In the authors' methods: Cell counts per sample came from amplifying reference gene primers. Assay: immunoSEQ multiplex PCR; the TCRdb copy retains only in-frame clones and omits some. V, J and clone size are those of that table, while D and trimming were read from the DNA. The data show about 25,000 clones, around nine tenths seen once. One Seattle source followed patients from active infection through their disease course.

The V and J genes are TRBV29-1 and TRBJ2-7; TRBD2 matches at 13 bases. This receptor was identified in a man aged 65 to 85 with COVID-19, enrolled during active disease. Sequenced sample: peripheral blood. Here the CDR3 DNA reads TGCAGCGTTGGGAGGACTAGCGGGGGCGAGCAGTACTTC. This translates into CSVGRTSGGEQYF.